This section outlines one T cell receptor beta chain sequence together with its context. Assay: immunoSEQ multiplex PCR; the TCRdb copy retains only in-frame clones and omits some. This table has about 400,000 clones, roughly 90% appearing once. The data originate from a study of blood T cell repertoires in COVID-19. The CDR3 is 14 residues long. Germline CDR1 is SEHNR and CDR2 is FQNEAQ (reference sequence). J was trimmed by 6 bases and V by 5 bases; bases with no gene match: 6. The TCR comes from a woman aged 55-70 years with COVID-19, enrolled during active disease. V gene TRBV7-9 combines with J gene TRBJ1-1; 10 bases are shared with TRBD1. The sequencing input was peripheral blood. CDR3 bases: TGTGCCAGCAGCCCGGGACAGGGGTTCCCTGAAGCTTTCTTT. Translation: CASSPGQGFPEAFF.